The next 30 T cell receptor beta chains were all read from a single sample in a study of CD8 T cells in Susac syndrome. Random hexamers primed reverse transcription of about 0.45 to 1 ug RNA. One entry per CDR3 protein results from TCRdb running MiXCR on the immunoSEQ multiplex PCR reads. The sample shows about 210,000 distinct CDR3 sequences, roughly 96% of them seen only once. What was sequenced was CD4+ T cells from PBMCs. The receptors here all came from a human donor with multiple sclerosis.

This sequence joins TRBV14 and TRBJ2-3; D is uncertain. The CDR3 consists of 12 residues. Germline V gene sequence: CDR1 SGHDN, CDR2 FVKESK. Trimming took off 1 base at V and 7 bases at J, with 6 bases between the two ends. This chain's CDR3 is CASSQGLNTQYF. The CDR3 DNA reads as TGTGCCAGCAGCCAAGGCCTAAATACGCAGTATTTT.

This chain connects TRBV30 to TRBJ2-7, with a possible D match to TRBD2 (5 bases). Germline V gene lookup returns CDR1 GTSNPN and CDR2 SVGIG (reference sequence). The CDR3 runs 12 residues. V was cut by 3 bases and J by 7 bases, with 13 bases left in between. This CDR3 reads CAWRDSGLEQYF. The CDR3 region has the DNA TGTGCCTGGAGGGACTCCGGTTTGGAGCAGTACTTC.

This chain connects TRBV7-2 to TRBJ2-1; 7 bases map to TRBD2. The CDR3 covers 15 residues. Germline values: CDR1 SGHTA, CDR2 FQGNSA. The ends lost 5 bases at V and 3 bases at J; junction bases unmatched: 7. CDR3 loop: CASSLGTINYNEQFF. In DNA, the CDR3 is TGTGCCAGCAGCCTAGGGACTATCAACTACAATGAGCAGTTCTTC.

In this sample, this clonotype turned up once. The chain carries TRBV19 and TRBJ1-1; D might be TRBD1 (5 bases). Per the germline V gene, CDR1 is LNHDA and CDR2 is SQIVND (reference sequence). The length of the CDR3 is 15 residues. The V and J ends lost 6 bases and 1 base respectively, with 15 bases between them. In DNA form, the CDR3 reads TGTGCCAGTAGCCCCGGGACTACGGGGAACACTGAAGCTTTCTTT. Translating it yields CASSPGTTGNTEAFF.

The chain has TRBV24-1 and TRBJ2-1; D uncertain. V gave up 4 bases and J gave up 10 bases, with 13 bases separating them. In germline, CDR1 is KGHDR, CDR2 SFDVKD. The CDR3 covers 13 residues. The CDR3 here is CATSDRKLGEQFF. The CDR3 region has the DNA TGTGCCACCAGTGACAGGAAGCTAGGAGAGCAGTTCTTC.

The V and J genes are TRBV28 and TRBJ2-1, with a possible D match to TRBD2 (5 bases). V was clipped by 6 bases and J by 4 bases, with 7 bases between them. This CDR3 is 12 amino acids long. Germline V CDR1 and CDR2: MDHEN, SYDVKM. The CDR3 DNA reads TGTGCCAGCAGCGGGAATTACAATGAGCAGTTCTTC. It codes for CASSGNYNEQFF.

The chain links TRBV12-3 or TRBV12-4 to TRBJ1-2; D may be TRBD1 (5 bases). CDR3 size: 14 residues. V was cut by 8 bases and J by 0 bases, with 13 bases left in between. The CDR3 here is CASRLEGTNYGYTF. The CDR3 DNA is TGTGCCAGCCGTCTGGAGGGGACTAACTATGGCTACACCTTC.

This sequence joins TRBV18 and TRBJ2-1; D may match TRBD1 or TRBD2 (5 bases each). The germline V and J ends were trimmed by 1 base and 1 base, with 14 bases remaining between them. This CDR3 has 17 residues. Looked up from germline, CDR1 is KGHSH and CDR2 is LQKENI. DNA of the CDR3: TGTGCCAGCTCACCACTATCGGGGCTAGGGTCCTACAATGAGCAGTTCTTC. Protein sequence: CASSPLSGLGSYNEQFF.

The V gene is TRBV3-1, the J gene TRBJ2-7, with TRBD1 matching over 9 bases. Trimming cost V 4 bases and J 7 bases; bases outside gene matches: 5. The CDR3 length is 13 residues. Germline CDR1 and CDR2: LGHDT and YNNKEL (reference sequence). Written as DNA, the CDR3 is TGTGCCAGCAGCCCGACAGGGGGGTGGGAGCAGTACTTC. Protein product: CASSPTGGWEQYF.

The CDR3: CASSLGGTGLYYEQYF. For the CDR3, the DNA is TGTGCCAGCAGCTTAGGTGGGACGGGGCTGTACTACGAGCAGTACTTC. The V and J genes are TRBV7-2 and TRBJ2-7; TRBD1 or TRBD2 may be the D gene (5 bases each). This CDR3 region has 16 residues. Trimming took 1 base from V and 3 from J, leaving 16 bases between them. Germline V gene data show CDR1 as SGHTA and CDR2 as FQGNSA.

The chain couples TRBV29-1 to TRBJ1-1, with 10 bases matching TRBD1. From germline, CDR1 is SQVTM and CDR2 ANQGSEA. After removal of 6 bases from V and 5 bases from J, the junction contained 6 bases not matched to a gene. The CDR3 sequence is 13 residues long. This CDR3 is CSVRQGAGTEAFF. CDR3 DNA sequence: TGCAGCGTCCGACAGGGGGCGGGGACTGAAGCTTTCTTT.

This sequence joins TRBV19 and TRBJ2-7; 8 nucleotides agree with TRBD1. The germline V gene has CDR1 LNHDA and CDR2 SQIVND (reference sequence). The V gene end was trimmed by 5 bases and the J gene end by 3 bases; junction bases not matched to a gene: 12. The CDR3 length is 16 residues. CDR3 DNA sequence: TGTGCCAGTAGTCCCCTCCAGGGACAGGTCCGCTACGAGCAGTACTTC. It specifies CASSPLQGQVRYEQYF.

The rearrangement links TRBV15 to TRBJ2-3; D not certain. CDR3 length: 15 residues. V was clipped by 6 bases and J by 2 bases, with 15 bases between them. The germline V gene encodes CDR1 LNHNV and CDR2 YYDKDF (reference sequence). Here the CDR3 DNA reads TGTGCCACCAGTAAGAAATCCGCAAACACAGATACGCAGTATTTT. This sequence encodes CATSKKSANTDTQYF.

This chain links TRBV29-1 with TRBJ2-5; tentatively, D is TRBD2 (5 bases). CDR1 is SQVTM and CDR2 is ANQGSEA in the germline V gene. Trimming removed 3 bases from V and 0 bases from J, with 5 bases in between. This CDR3 contains 12 residues. The CDR3 DNA follows: TGCAGCGTTGAGAGGGACCAAGAGACCCAGTACTTC. This encodes CSVERDQETQYF.

This clonotype was detected once. This chain joins TRBV6-5 and TRBJ2-5, with D perhaps TRBD2 (5 bases). This CDR3 comprises 14 residues. Trimming took off 0 bases at V and 4 bases at J, with 9 bases between the two ends. Germline assignment: CDR1 MNHEY and CDR2 SVGAGI. CDR3 residues: CASSYSRRGETQYF. The CDR3 nucleotides are TGTGCCAGCAGTTACTCCCGACGGGGAGAGACCCAGTACTTC.

The chain joins TRBV29-1 to TRBJ2-5, with 7 nucleotides matching TRBD2. The CDR3 has 13 amino acids. The germline gives CDR1 SQVTM, CDR2 ANQGSEA. V gave up 4 bases and J gave up 4 bases; unmatched junction bases: 6. The CDR3 protein is CSVVRGTVETQYF. The CDR3 DNA is TGCAGCGTTGTGCGGGGGACGGTAGAGACCCAGTACTTC.

This chain connects TRBV5-1 to TRBJ2-7, with unresolved D. Germline lookup yields CDR1 SGHRS and CDR2 YFSETQ. V was shortened by 5 bases and J by 7 bases, with 16 bases between the two germline ends. The length of the CDR3 is 13 residues. The CDR3 region has the DNA TGCGCCAGCAGGGGCGACCAACGTGGAGAGCAGTACTTC. Protein sequence: CASRGDQRGEQYF.

V usage is TRBV29-1 and J usage is TRBJ2-7; the D is unclear. Looked up from germline, CDR1 is SQVTM and CDR2 is ANQGSEA. The CDR3 has 11 residues. Trimming pared 8 bases from V and 7 bases from J, leaving 15 bases between. CDR3 sequence (DNA): TGCAGCTTTCTCTGGGCGCGAGAGCAGTACTTC. Translating gives CSFLWAREQYF.

V gene TRBV19 combines with J gene TRBJ2-1, with D uncertain. Trimming took 6 bases from V and 12 from J, leaving 15 bases between them. The CDR3 length is 12 residues. Looked up from germline, CDR1 is LNHDA and CDR2 is SQIVND (reference sequence). The CDR3 DNA sequence: TGTGCCAGTAGCCTCGGAACGGCGACGCAGTTCTTC. Translation gives CASSLGTATQFF.

V is TRBV20-1 and J is TRBJ2-3; D may be TRBD1 (8 bases). Germline V gene sequence: CDR1 DFQATT, CDR2 SNEGSKA (reference sequence). V was cut by 1 base and J by 0 bases, with 14 bases left in between. The CDR3 runs 16 residues. DNA of the CDR3: TGCAGTGCTAGAGCCAACAGGGGGGGAAGCACAGATACGCAGTATTTT. This encodes CSARANRGGSTDTQYF.

The V call is TRBV6-5, the J call TRBJ1-1; 9 bases match TRBD1. Unmatched junction bases numbered 8, after V lost 5 bases and J lost 7 bases. The germline V gene has CDR1 MNHEY and CDR2 SVGAGI. CDR3 length: 14 residues. CDR3 amino acids: CASSRPGQGGEAFF. CDR3 DNA sequence: TGTGCCAGCAGTCGTCCGGGACAGGGAGGTGAAGCTTTCTTT.

The rearrangement links TRBV29-1 to TRBJ2-1, with TRBD1 matching over 12 bases. V lost 4 bases to trimming and J lost 9 bases; unmatched junction nucleotides: 13. The CDR3 is 16 residues long. Germline-derived CDR1 and CDR2 are SQVTM and ANQGSEA. The CDR3 region is CSVGGSTGTGGGEQFF. CDR3 nucleotides: TGCAGCGTTGGGGGCTCCACCGGGACAGGGGGCGGTGAGCAGTTCTTC.

The chain couples TRBV18 to TRBJ2-1; TRBD2 matches at 13 bases. Trimming took 3 bases from V and 9 from J; bases not matched to a gene: 5. This CDR3 comprises 15 residues. Germline V CDR1 and CDR2: KGHSH, LQKENI. This CDR3 is CASSPTSGRRVEQFF. DNA for the CDR3: TGTGCCAGCTCACCGACTAGCGGGAGGCGCGTTGAGCAGTTCTTC.

The genes are TRBV19 and TRBJ2-6; unclear D gene. Trimming removed 4 bases at V and 0 bases at J, with 13 bases between. The CDR3 is 17 amino acids. From germline, CDR1 is LNHDA and CDR2 SQIVND (reference sequence). In DNA, the CDR3 is TGTGCCAGTAGTAAAATTGGGCGAAGCTCTGGGGCCAACGTCCTGACTTTC. Protein: CASSKIGRSSGANVLTF.

The V call is TRBV12-3 or TRBV12-4, the J call TRBJ1-2; 7 positions agree with TRBD1. The CDR3 contains 13 residues. V was pared by 6 bases and J by 3 bases, with 4 bases of the junction left unmatched. CDR3 loop: CASSYTGDYGYTF. For the CDR3, the DNA is TGTGCCAGCAGCTACACAGGGGACTATGGCTACACCTTC.

The chain has TRBV4-2 and TRBJ2-7, with TRBD2 matching over 8 bases. The length of the CDR3 is 14 residues. The V gene's germline CDR1 is LGHNA and CDR2 YNFKEQ. J was trimmed by 5 bases and V by 3 bases; bases with no gene match: 6. CDR3 coding DNA: TGTGCCAGCAGCCATGGACTAGCTAGGGACGAGCAGTACTTC. This translates into CASSHGLARDEQYF.

The chain uses TRBV16 and TRBJ2-1, with 8 bases identical to TRBD1. Unmatched junction bases numbered 9, after V lost 4 bases and J lost 10 bases. CDR1 is KGHSY and CDR2 is FQNENV in the germline V gene. This CDR3 has 14 residues. The CDR3 DNA reads as TGTGCCAGCAGCCTCCTCCGGCAGGGGGCAGAGCAGTTCTTC. It encodes CASSLLRQGAEQFF.

The chain uses TRBV6-1 and TRBJ1-2; D ambiguous. The V and J ends lost 2 bases and 0 bases respectively, with 7 bases between them. In germline, CDR1 is MNHNS, CDR2 SASEGT. The CDR3 loop spans 14 amino acids. Written as DNA, the CDR3 is TGTGCCAGCAGTGAATGGGGAGCTAACTATGGCTACACCTTC. It codes for CASSEWGANYGYTF.

The V call is TRBV9, the J call TRBJ1-5; D call uncertain. The CDR3 length is 13 residues. Germline CDR1 and CDR2: SGDLS and YYNGEE. Trimming shortened V by 0 bases and J by 6 bases, and 7 bases separated the two germline ends. Here the CDR3 DNA reads TGTGCCAGCAGCGTAGCGATGGGTCAGCCCCAGCATTTT. Amino acids: CASSVAMGQPQHF.

The chain carries TRBV9 and TRBJ2-1; D possibly corresponds to TRBD2 (5 bases). CDR3 length equals 15 residues. The germline CDR1 and CDR2 sequences are SGDLS and YYNGEE. With 2 bases removed from V and 1 base from J, the gap between germline ends came to 10 bases. In nucleotides, the CDR3 is TGTGCCAGCAGCGTGGAGACTAAGTCCTACAATGAGCAGTTCTTC. Protein product: CASSVETKSYNEQFF.